Each of the 24 T cell receptor beta chains below was sequenced from the same sample in a study of shared clonotypes between healthy human individuals. Sequencing used immunoSEQ multiplex PCR; TCRdb keeps in-frame clones, though not all of them. The data show about 500,000 clones, with roughly four fifths seen just once and about 12% held by the top ten. Material for sequencing was PBMCs. These receptors all come from a woman between 40 and 50 years old in good health. Some clones in this sample may be carry-over from other donors' samples.

There are a few counts of this clone. The gene calls are TRBV19 and TRBJ1-5; D uncertain. Trimming took 5 bases from V and 0 from J, leaving 11 bases between them. Germline V gene data show CDR1 as LNHDA and CDR2 as SQIVND (reference sequence). CDR3 size: 15 residues. CDR3 DNA sequence: TGTGCCAGTAGTCGGGTTTATTATAGCAATCAGCCCCAGCATTTT. Amino acids: CASSRVYYSNQPQHF. Using reference TRBV19 and TRBJ1-5 for the parts outside the CDR3, the full variable domain is DGGITQSPKYLFRKEGQNVTLSCEQNLNHDAMYWYRQDPGQGLRLIYYSQIVNDFQKGDIAEGYSVSREKKESFPLTVTSAQKNPTAFYLCASSRVYYSNQPQHFGDGTRLSIL.

This chain uses TRBV19 with TRBJ2-1; 14 bases align to TRBD2. CDR1 is LNHDA, CDR2 SQIVND, per germline (reference sequence). CDR3 length: 15 amino acids. V was clipped by 9 bases and J by 9 bases; unmatched bases: 10. The CDR3 sequence: CASTGLAGGVGEQFF. The DNA of the CDR3 is TGTGCCAGCACTGGACTAGCGGGAGGAGTAGGTGAGCAGTTCTTC.

This sequence joins TRBV7-2 and TRBJ2-7; D perhaps matches TRBD1 (5 bases). Between the trimmed V and J ends, which lost 2 bases and 0 bases, there was a span of 11 bases. Germline CDR1 and CDR2: SGHTA and FQGNSA. The CDR3 covers 15 residues. The CDR3 DNA sequence: TGTGCCAGCAGCTTACAGGGCATGAGCTCCTACGAGCAGTACTTC. This translates into CASSLQGMSSYEQYF.

The chain carries TRBV27 and TRBJ2-2, with D hard to call. Trimming pared 7 bases from V and 4 bases from J, leaving 10 bases between. The CDR3 is 13 amino acids. Looked up from germline, CDR1 is MNHEY and CDR2 is SMNVEV (reference sequence). CDR3 sequence: CASTLQGTGELFF. CDR3 coding DNA: TGTGCCAGCACACTCCAAGGCACCGGGGAGCTGTTTTTT.

V gene TRBV28 combines with J gene TRBJ1-1; D unclear. This CDR3 region has 14 residues. Germline V gene data show CDR1 as MDHEN and CDR2 as SYDVKM. Trimming took 5 bases from V and 0 from J, leaving 10 bases between them. CDR3 DNA sequence: TGTGCCAGCAGTCCCGGTGACATGAACACTGAAGCTTTCTTT. It codes for CASSPGDMNTEAFF.

The genes are TRBV7-9 and TRBJ1-2; 7 nucleotides match TRBD1. Germline CDR1 is SEHNR and CDR2 is FQNEAQ (reference sequence). The V segment lost 0 bases and the J segment 0 bases; nucleotides outside the gene matches: 4. The CDR3 covers 16 residues. CDR3 nucleotide sequence: TGTGCCAGCAGCTTAGCCGGACAGGAAGCTAACTATGGCTACACCTTC. Its translation is CASSLAGQEANYGYTF.

A word on this clone: A read error may explain this, as a much larger clone is one base away. The chain joins TRBV4-3 to TRBJ2-1, with D possibly TRBD2 on 5 matching bases. CDR1 and CDR2 (germline): LGHNA, YSLEER. The CDR3 has 15 amino acids. CDR3 coding DNA: TGCGCCGGCAGCCAAGGACTTCCTGACTACAATGAGCAGTTCTTC. Translating it yields CAGSQGLPDYNEQFF.

About this clone itself: A read error is the likely source, as a far larger clone sits one nucleotide away. The chain joins TRBV29-1 to TRBJ2-5; TRBD2 agrees at 11 bases. The J call may be incorrect, as the DNA end agrees better with TRBJ2-7. The CDR3 is 15 residues long. Germline V gene data show CDR1 as SQVTM and CDR2 as ANQGSEA. In nucleotides, the CDR3 is TGCGGCGTTGAATTTGGGACTAGCGGACACTACGAGCAGTACTTC. Its protein is CGVEFGTSGHYEQYF.

This clone appeared a single time. The chain joins TRBV2 to TRBJ2-7, with a weak D call TRBD1 (5 bases). Germline CDR1 and CDR2: SNHLY and FYNNEI. The CDR3 consists of 12 residues. Trimming removed 8 bases from V and 7 bases from J, with 15 bases in between. In DNA, the CDR3 is TGTGCCAGCCAGATCAGGGTGGGGGAGCAGTACTTC. Protein product: CASQIRVGEQYF.

The V call is TRBV28, the J call TRBJ1-4; TRBD1 is a possible D gene (5 bases). This CDR3 spans 15 amino acids. Looked up from germline, CDR1 is MDHEN and CDR2 is SYDVKM. V shed 1 base and J shed 4 bases, with 10 bases lying between them. CDR3 region: CASSLSSGINEKLFF. DNA for the CDR3: TGTGCCAGCAGTTTATCGTCAGGGATTAATGAAAAACTGTTTTTT.

This chain uses TRBV11-2 with TRBJ2-5; D gene ambiguous. Germline V gene lookup returns CDR1 SGHAT and CDR2 FQNNGV. This CDR3 has 14 amino acids. V lost 0 bases and J lost 7, with 12 bases in between. CDR3 sequence reads: CASSLDVALGTQYF. The CDR3 DNA follows: TGTGCCAGCAGCTTAGATGTGGCTCTGGGGACCCAGTACTTC.

This clone was detected only a few times. This sequence joins TRBV28 and TRBJ2-1, with 15 bases matching TRBD2. The CDR3 covers 16 residues. Unmatched junction bases numbered 6, after V lost 4 bases and J lost 8 bases. CDR1 and CDR2 from the germline V gene are MDHEN and SYDVKM. This CDR3 reads CASSSGLAGGLDEQFF. Written as DNA, the CDR3 is TGTGCCAGCAGTTCGGGACTAGCGGGAGGTCTCGATGAGCAGTTCTTC. Complete variable domain (other parts from reference TRBV28 and TRBJ2-1): DVKVTQSSRYLVKRTGEKVFLECVQDMDHENMFWYRQDPGLGLRLIYFSYDVKMKEKGDIPEGYSVSREKKERFSLILESASTNQTSMYLCASSSGLAGGLDEQFFGPGTRLTVL.

The rearrangement uses TRBV7-3 and TRBJ1-3, with D unresolved. Germline-derived CDR1 and CDR2 are SGHTA and FQGTGA. The CDR3 has 15 amino acids. V lost 1 base and J lost 2, with 9 bases in between. CDR3 nucleotides: TGTGCCAGCAGCTTAAATGGGGAGACTGGAAACACCATATATTTT. The encoded protein is CASSLNGETGNTIYF.

V is TRBV9 and J is TRBJ2-1, with D perhaps matching TRBD1 (6 bases). Trimming pared 4 bases from V and 6 bases from J, leaving 17 bases between. The CDR3 is 15 residues long. Germline V gene sequence: CDR1 SGDLS, CDR2 YYNGEE. CDR3 region: CASSSLGAGSNEQFF. The CDR3 coding sequence is TGTGCCAGCAGCTCACTGGGGGCCGGTAGCAATGAGCAGTTCTTC.

In DNA, the CDR3 is TGTGCCAGCAGTCCCAGGGTCCAAGAGACCCAGTACTTC. Its translation: CASSPRVQETQYF. V and J are TRBV28 and TRBJ2-5; a possible D gene is TRBD1 (5 bases). The V end lost 5 bases, the J end lost 1 base, and 8 bases lay between the germline ends. This CDR3 is 13 amino acids long. CDR1 and CDR2 (germline): MDHEN, SYDVKM. Complete variable domain (other parts from reference TRBV28 and TRBJ2-5): DVKVTQSSRYLVKRTGEKVFLECVQDMDHENMFWYRQDPGLGLRLIYFSYDVKMKEKGDIPEGYSVSREKKERFSLILESASTNQTSMYLCASSPRVQETQYFGPGTRLLVL.

The V and J genes are TRBV7-2 and TRBJ2-5; TRBD2 matches 10 bases. This CDR3 is 16 amino acids long. Germline lookup yields CDR1 SGHTA and CDR2 FQGNSA. Losses at the gene ends were 5 bases for V and 5 bases for J; bases not matched to a gene: 11. The CDR3 DNA is TGTGCCAGCAGCCAAGGCCTAGCGGGAGTTGGGGAGACCCAGTACTTC. This gives the protein CASSQGLAGVGETQYF.

The CDR3 is CASSLGGLAGTDTQYF. DNA for the CDR3: TGTGCCAGCAGTTTAGGCGGACTAGCGGGCACAGATACGCAGTATTTT. The rearrangement uses TRBV28 and TRBJ2-3, with 10 positions matching TRBD2. CDR1 is MDHEN and CDR2 is SYDVKM in the germline V gene. Germline trimming cut 2 bases from V and 1 base from J; bases unmatched to any gene: 3. The CDR3 is made up of 16 amino acids.

The rearrangement links TRBV28 to TRBJ1-1; D ambiguous. This CDR3 contains 16 residues. V dropped 7 bases and J dropped 6 bases, with 24 bases sitting between them. Germline values: CDR1 MDHEN, CDR2 SYDVKM. CDR3 region: CASTPPRVRGYAEAFF. Written as DNA, the CDR3 is TGTGCCAGCACTCCCCCTCGTGTAAGAGGATATGCTGAAGCTTTCTTT. The complete variable domain, with remaining parts taken from reference TRBV28 and TRBJ1-1, reads DVKVTQSSRYLVKRTGEKVFLECVQDMDHENMFWYRQDPGLGLRLIYFSYDVKMKEKGDIPEGYSVSREKKERFSLILESASTNQTSMYLCASTPPRVRGYAEAFFGQGTRLTVV.

A remark on this clone: The junction shows a germline mismatch at one end, possibly a read error. The rearrangement uses TRBV7-7 and TRBJ2-3; D gene ambiguous. This CDR3 is built from 14 residues. The germline V gene encodes CDR1 SSHAT and CDR2 FNYEAQ (reference sequence). In DNA, the CDR3 is TGTGCTAGCAGCTTAAAGCCGAGAAGAGATACGCAGTATTTT. It codes for CASSLKPRRDTQYF.

This chain uses TRBV28 with TRBJ2-1; 9 bases are shared with TRBD2. V lost 5 bases to trimming and J lost 7 bases; unmatched junction nucleotides: 6. The CDR3 runs 14 residues. The germline gives CDR1 MDHEN, CDR2 SYDVKM. CDR3 nucleotides: TGTGCCAGCAGTCTGGGGACTAGCAAAAATGAGCAGTTCTTC. This codes for CASSLGTSKNEQFF.

V usage is TRBV27 and J usage is TRBJ2-3; D may be TRBD1 (6 bases). The V gene's germline CDR1 is MNHEY and CDR2 SMNVEV (reference sequence). V was pared by 5 bases and J by 3 bases, with 12 bases between. This CDR3 region has 14 residues. CDR3 region: CASSLSRGTDTQYF. DNA of the CDR3: TGTGCCAGCAGTCTCTCCAGGGGAACAGATACGCAGTATTTT.

This clone was detected only a few times. The chain carries TRBV10-3 and TRBJ2-3; D perhaps matches TRBD1 (6 bases). With 8 bases removed from V and 5 bases from J, the gap between germline ends came to 14 bases. Germline CDR1 ENHRY, CDR2 SYGVKD. The CDR3 is 13 amino acids. CDR3 nucleotides: TGTGCCATCTCTGGACAGCTTCTAGATACGCAGTATTTT. As protein: CAISGQLLDTQYF.

The chain has TRBV15 and TRBJ2-4, with 7 nucleotides matching TRBD2. The length of the CDR3 is 12 residues. Trimming took 11 bases from V and 5 from J; bases not matched to a gene: 6. The germline V gene has CDR1 LNHNV and CDR2 YYDKDF (reference sequence). The CDR3 nucleotides are TGTGCCGTCGGGAGGTTCGAAAACATTCAGTACTTC. This sequence encodes CAVGRFENIQYF.

The V and J genes are TRBV15 and TRBJ1-3; D gene ambiguous. Germline V CDR1 and CDR2: LNHNV, YYDKDF (reference sequence). Trimming took off 0 bases at V and 2 bases at J, with 11 bases between the two ends. CDR3 size: 16 residues. The CDR3, as DNA: TGTGCCACCAGCAGAGATAGACATAGGACTGGAAACACCATATATTTT. Translated, it gives CATSRDRHRTGNTIYF. The variable domain in full, completed from reference TRBV15 and TRBJ1-3, reads DAMVIQNPRYQVTQFGKPVTLSCSQTLNHNVMYWYQQKSSQAPKLLFHYYDKDFNNEADTPDNFQSRRPNTSFCFLDIRSPGLGDTAMYLCATSRDRHRTGNTIYFGEGSWLTVV.